Below, 20 T cell receptor beta chains from the same sample are listed, as sequenced in a study of CD8 T cells in ankylosing spondylitis (dated by TCRdb to the late 2010s). The paper as a whole reports these results and caveats: A TCR beta motif of eight highly homologous amino acid variants appeared characteristic of blood from ankylosing spondylitis patients.

Libraries were built with 5' RACE. Data came from an Illumina HiSeq 2500. Clones were called with MiXCR by TCRdb after fastp trimmed the public reads at Q25, and only in-frame beta chains were retained. Each entry is one CDR3 protein sequence, shown with its most common DNA and genes. The table for this sample lists around 140,000 distinct CDR3 sequences; more than 15% of them were counted only once. The ten top clones hold roughly 30% of the sample. These receptors lack a known antigen. The sample comprised blood, either unsorted or a sorted T cell fraction (not recorded which). All receptors come from a male donor with ankylosing spondylitis.

The V gene is TRBV6-2 or TRBV6-3, the J gene TRBJ1-2; D remains unclear. From germline, CDR1 is MNHEY and CDR2 SVGEGT. The CDR3 sequence is 12 residues long. Between the trimmed V and J ends, which lost 5 bases and 3 bases, there was a span of 7 bases. The CDR3, as DNA: TGTGCCAGCAGTGGCGGATACTATGGCTACACCTTC. It yields the protein CASSGGYYGYTF.

This clonotype was picked up a small number of times. The rearrangement joins TRBV29-1 to TRBJ1-2, with D unclear. The CDR3 totals 14 residues. Trimming stripped 6 bases from V and 0 bases from J, with 14 bases between. Germline V gene lookup returns CDR1 SQVTM and CDR2 ANQGSEA. The CDR3 sequence is CSVGSAAPNYGYTF. CDR3 nucleotide sequence: TGCAGCGTGGGGTCGGCCGCACCTAACTATGGCTACACCTTC.

This clonotype showed up just a few times. The gene calls are TRBV20-1 and TRBJ1-1, with D possibly TRBD1 on 5 matching bases. CDR1 DFQATT and CDR2 SNEGSKA come from the germline V gene (reference sequence). The CDR3 loop spans 14 amino acids. Trimming took 7 bases from V and 3 from J, leaving 18 bases between them. The CDR3 DNA reads as TGCAGTGTTAGGGTGCGGGGGTCTGACACTGAAGCTTTCTTT. It is translated as CSVRVRGSDTEAFF.

A note on this clonotype: The junction shows a germline mismatch at one end, possibly a read error. The chain combines TRBV4-1 with TRBJ1-1, with a weak D call TRBD1 (5 bases). The CDR3 runs 15 residues. Germline V lookup: CDR1 MGHRA, CDR2 YSYEKL. The CDR3 nucleotides read TGCGCTAGCAGCCAAGCAGAGGGGACGTACACTGAAGCTTTCTTT. This sequence encodes CASSQAEGTYTEAFF.

This clonotype was recorded a few times. The chain is built from TRBV7-2 and TRBJ2-2, with D unclear. Trimming removed 2 bases at V and 1 base at J, with 11 bases between. This CDR3 has 16 amino acids. Germline V lookup: CDR1 SGHTA, CDR2 FQGNSA. CDR3 DNA sequence: TGTGCCAGCAGCTTAATCGAAGGAGTGAACACCGGGGAGCTGTTTTTT. Its protein product is CASSLIEGVNTGELFF.

This clonotype has only one observation. The V call is TRBV6-1, the J call TRBJ1-2, with D perhaps TRBD1 (5 bases). This CDR3 has 16 amino acids. The germline gives CDR1 MNHNS, CDR2 SASEGT. Trimming stripped 4 bases from V and 4 bases from J, with 19 bases between. The CDR3 here is CASSVQAATYFYGYTF. For the CDR3, the DNA is TGTGCCAGCAGTGTACAGGCTGCCACTTACTTCTATGGCTACACCTTC.

The V gene is TRBV4-1, the J gene TRBJ2-1, with TRBD2 matching over 9 bases. The germline V gene encodes CDR1 MGHRA and CDR2 YSYEKL. CDR3 size: 19 residues. J was trimmed by 0 bases and V by 1 base; bases with no gene match: 10. The CDR3 here is CASSQVTLAGPRSYNEQFF. CDR3 bases: TGCGCCAGCAGCCAAGTAACACTAGCGGGCCCCCGCTCCTACAATGAGCAGTTCTTC.

This clonotype has just a few counts. The CDR3 nucleotides are TGTGCCAGCAGCCCACGGACAGGCTACGAGCAGTACTTC. This codes for CASSPRTGYEQYF. The rearrangement joins TRBV9 to TRBJ2-7; TRBD1 matches at 7 bases. Germline V gene sequence: CDR1 SGDLS, CDR2 YYNGEE. This CDR3 comprises 13 residues. The V gene end was trimmed by 4 bases and the J gene end by 3 bases; junction bases not matched to a gene: 4.

This clonotype appeared a few times. The CDR3 loop is CASSFTGSDQPQHF. CDR3 bases: TGTGCCAGCAGTTTTACCGGGTCCGATCAGCCCCAGCATTTT. V usage is TRBV27 and J usage is TRBJ1-5; no firm D call. Germline CDR1 and CDR2: MNHEY and SMNVEV (reference sequence). The CDR3 is 14 residues long. Trimming took off 3 bases at V and 5 bases at J, with 11 bases between the two ends.

The table lists this clonotype with a few counts. The V call is TRBV28, the J call TRBJ2-4, with 8 bases that match TRBD2. The CDR3 sequence is 16 residues long. V trimming: 6 bases; J trimming: 0 bases; junction bases outside the gene matches: 7. Germline-derived CDR1 and CDR2 are MDHEN and SYDVKM. CDR3 region: CASSRRGGLAKNIQYF. The CDR3 DNA is TGTGCCAGCAGCCGACGGGGGGGGTTAGCCAAAAACATTCAGTACTTC.

The chain joins TRBV4-3 to TRBJ2-7; TRBD1 matches 7 bases. The junction had 3 bases not matched to a gene; V was cut back by 0 bases and J by 7 bases. From germline, CDR1 is LGHNA and CDR2 YSLEER. This CDR3 is built from 13 residues. CDR3 region: CASSQDFRGEQYF. In DNA form, the CDR3 reads TGCGCCAGCAGCCAAGATTTCAGGGGGGAGCAGTACTTC.

The chain recombines TRBV11-3 with TRBJ2-2; D is uncertain. The germline CDR1 and CDR2 sequences are SGHNT and YENEEA. Trimming shortened V by 3 bases and J by 6 bases, and 11 bases separated the two germline ends. The CDR3 runs to 14 residues. CDR3 in amino acids: CASSFQMSPGELFF. In nucleotides, the CDR3 is TGTGCCAGCAGCTTCCAGATGTCACCCGGGGAGCTGTTTTTT.

Notes on this clonotype: Being one base from a much bigger clone, this may be a read error. This chain links TRBV29-1 with TRBJ2-5; D remains unclear. The CDR3 sequence is 13 residues long. Germline V gene data show CDR1 as SQVTM and CDR2 as ANQGSEA. CDR3 amino acids: CSAQNFLLEIQYF. CDR3 DNA sequence: TGCAGCGCCCAGAACTTCCTTCTAGAGATCCAGTACTTC.

In this sample, this clonotype turned up a few times. The chain uses TRBV2 and TRBJ1-2; TRBD1 agrees at 7 bases. The CDR3 has 15 amino acids. With 0 bases clipped from V and 4 bases from J, the junction kept 5 bases outside the gene matches. The germline CDR1 and CDR2 sequences are SNHLY and FYNNEI. The CDR3 spells CASSEATGLGYGYTF. In DNA, the CDR3 is TGTGCCAGCAGTGAAGCGACAGGGTTAGGCTATGGCTACACCTTC.

This chain uses TRBV7-2 with TRBJ1-5; D uncertain. The V end lost 3 bases, the J end lost 6 bases, and 15 bases lay between the germline ends. The CDR3 covers 15 residues. Germline V gene data show CDR1 as SGHTA and CDR2 as FQGNSA. CDR3: CASSLEQASGQPQHF. The CDR3 bases are TGTGCCAGCAGCTTGGAGCAGGCCTCCGGTCAGCCCCAGCATTTT.

The chain couples TRBV28 to TRBJ1-1, with D possibly matching TRBD1 (5 bases). Deletions cut 3 bases from V and 7 bases from J, with 12 bases between. The germline V gene has CDR1 MDHEN and CDR2 SYDVKM. This CDR3 region has 13 residues. The CDR3 is CASSFVGGDEAFF. The CDR3 DNA sequence: TGTGCCAGCAGTTTTGTGGGGGGGGATGAAGCTTTCTTT.

This chain joins TRBV4-1 and TRBJ2-7; tentatively, D is TRBD1 or TRBD2 (5 bases each). Germline CDR1 and CDR2: MGHRA and YSYEKL. Trimming took 4 bases from V and 0 from J, leaving 10 bases between them. The CDR3 covers 14 residues. The CDR3 nucleotides read TGCGCCAGCAGCCCGGGACCCAGCTCCTACGAGCAGTACTTC. This codes for CASSPGPSSYEQYF.

The V gene is TRBV20-1, the J gene TRBJ2-1; 9 bases are a match to TRBD2. V dropped 5 bases and J dropped 5; count of bases not matched to a gene: 4. Per germline, CDR1 DFQATT and CDR2 SNEGSKA (reference sequence). This CDR3 spans 13 amino acids. The CDR3 bases are TGCAGTGCTGTAGCGGGAGACAACAATGAGCAGTTCTTC. Translating it yields CSAVAGDNNEQFF.

This clonotype has more than one count but fewer than ten. This chain links TRBV28 with TRBJ1-5; the D gene is possibly TRBD1 (6 bases). CDR3 length equals 15 residues. Germline-derived CDR1 and CDR2 are MDHEN and SYDVKM. Trimming removed 7 bases from V and 4 bases from J, with 17 bases in between. The CDR3 region has the DNA TGTGCCAGCAAATCGGTGGGGGCTCTGAATCAGCCCCAGCATTTT. Protein product: CASKSVGALNQPQHF.

The V gene is TRBV19, the J gene TRBJ2-7; 8 bases match TRBD2. V shed 10 bases and J 6 bases; nucleotides not matched to a gene: 14. The CDR3 has 14 amino acids. Germline V CDR1 and CDR2: LNHDA, SQIVND (reference sequence). The CDR3 nucleotides read TGTGCCACCTCCCCGGGGGCTAGCGGGCTCGAGCAGTACTTC. Its protein is CATSPGASGLEQYF.